This section outlines one T cell receptor (beta chain) sequence together with its context. Its antigen remains unidentified. The CDR3 is made up of 14 amino acids. Germline values: CDR1 SGDLS, CDR2 YYNGEE. V gave up 0 bases and J gave up 0 bases, with 7 bases separating them. The data originate from a study of cytomegalovirus exposure and HLA in healthy donors. Study at large: Falling in the Caucasian-associated ancestry cluster were 81% of under 450 genotyped donors. Study-level findings and limits: Available immune exposure information covered CMV serostatus only. The study designated 150 or so TCR beta chains cytomegalovirus-associated.

The study ran its PCR with 60 Vbeta and 13 Jbeta primers. TCRdb keeps only in-frame clones here, not all; method: immunoSEQ multiplex PCR. The sample carries about 180,000 clones, roughly 85% recorded once. The sequenced sample was PBMCs. The rearrangement links TRBV9 to TRBJ2-7; D is unclear. This TCR was sampled from a man aged 35 to 55 in good health and CMV-seropositive. CDR3 sequence reads: CASSVDWSSYEQYF. CDR3 bases: TGTGCCAGCAGCGTAGATTGGAGCTCCTACGAGCAGTACTTC.